A single sample is the source of the 7 T cell receptor beta chains below, sequenced in a study of T-cell memory formation after mild COVID-19. MiXCR, run by TCRdb on the 5' RACE reads, gives a single entry per CDR3 protein. The sample carries hundreds of thousands of distinct CDR3 sequences, around 25% recorded once. The specimen sequenced was PBMCs or a T cell subset sorted from them (not recorded which). All receptors come from an adult woman who had mild COVID-19 (a few samples of this study predate the infection). Cell type and time point are not known.

CDR3 sequence (DNA): TGTGCCAGCAGCCGCGACGGGAGGCCCTACAATGAGCAGTTCTTC. This translates into CASSRDGRPYNEQFF. The rearrangement links TRBV7-2 to TRBJ2-1; 7 bases agree with TRBD2. The junction had 6 bases not matched to a gene; V was cut back by 5 bases and J by 2 bases. Germline V gene sequence: CDR1 SGHTA, CDR2 FQGNSA. The CDR3 covers 15 residues.

This clonotype was seen only a few times. This sequence joins TRBV11-3 and TRBJ2-2; TRBD1 matches 8 bases. V gave up 4 bases and J gave up 2 bases; unmatched junction bases: 3. Germline V gene sequence: CDR1 SGHNT, CDR2 YENEEA. The CDR3 covers 15 residues. The CDR3 DNA reads TGTGCCAGCAGCTCCGGACAGGGTAACACCGGGGAGCTGTTTTTT. This translates into CASSSGQGNTGELFF.

This clonotype was seen only a few times. The rearrangement joins TRBV12-3 or TRBV12-4 to TRBJ1-5; 7 bases match TRBD1. The ends lost 5 bases at V and 5 bases at J; junction bases unmatched: 6. The CDR3 runs 14 residues. CDR3 DNA sequence: TGTGCCAGCAGTCGCGACAGGGAAGATCAGCCCCAGCATTTT. Its protein product is CASSRDREDQPQHF.

The V call is TRBV7-3, the J call TRBJ2-2, with TRBD2 matching 9 bases. V lost 5 bases to trimming and J lost 6 bases; unmatched junction nucleotides: 7. Germline V gene lookup returns CDR1 SGHTA and CDR2 FQGTGA. The CDR3 spans 15 residues. CDR3 bases: TGTGCCAGCAGCCCAGTAGCGGGAGCGGCCGGGGAGCTGTTTTTT. This translates into CASSPVAGAAGELFF.

This clonotype was counted between two and nine times. The gene calls are TRBV7-9 and TRBJ2-7; 12 bases line up with TRBD2. This CDR3 contains 18 residues. CDR1 and CDR2 from the germline V gene are SEHNR and FQNEAQ (reference sequence). V lost 1 base, J lost 3 bases, and 10 bases stayed unmatched. CDR3 coding DNA: TGTGCCAGCAGCTTAGGACTAGCGGGAGTTTCTCCCGGCTACGAGCAGTACTTC. Translating it yields CASSLGLAGVSPGYEQYF.

This sequence joins TRBV5-1 and TRBJ2-5; D gene uncertain. Trimming removed 4 bases from V and 4 bases from J, with 17 bases in between. Germline V gene sequence: CDR1 SGHRS, CDR2 YFSETQ. The CDR3 has 15 residues. CDR3 amino acids: CASSVGDQHAETQYF. CDR3 in DNA: TGCGCCAGCAGCGTCGGAGACCAGCACGCAGAGACCCAGTACTTC. Looking up the rest from reference TRBV5-1 and TRBJ2-5 gives the full variable domain: KAGVTQTPRYLIKTRGQQVTLSCSPISGHRSVSWYQQTPGQGLQFLFEYFSETQRNKGNFPGRFSGRQFSNSRSEMNVSTLELGDSALYLCASSVGDQHAETQYFGPGTRLLVL.

This sequence joins TRBV4-2 and TRBJ2-1; tentative D call: TRBD1 (5 bases). Per germline, CDR1 LGHNA and CDR2 YNFKEQ. There are 13 residues in the CDR3. Trimming took 2 bases from V and 7 from J, leaving 9 bases between them. The CDR3 nucleotides are TGTGCCAGCAGCCAACTACAGGTGAATGAGCAGTTCTTC. Encoded protein: CASSQLQVNEQFF.